A selection of T cell receptor beta chains follows, all from one sample in a study of shared clonotypes between healthy human individuals. Here immunoSEQ multiplex PCR was the method, and the copy in TCRdb shows in-frame clones only, minus some. The table lists about 680,000 clones, approximately 79% of them singletons. The sample consisted of memory CD4+ T cells sorted from blood. These receptor sequences come from a woman aged 25-40 years in good health. The CDR3 runs from the conserved cysteine through the conserved F or W. Fields, in order: J gene, clone size, V gene, D gene, CDR3 protein, CDR3 DNA. The D gene is left open where the match is weak. A row's size may be missing; if present it is once, few, many or a size class.

TRBJ2-1 . TRBV28 . CASTLTAGLGYNEQFF TGTGCCAGCACCCTCACCGCAGGACTGGGGTACAATGAGCAGTTCTTC
TRBJ1-2 . TRBV5-1 TRBD1 CASSVGTDYGYTF TGCGCCAGCAGCGTCGGGACAGATTATGGCTACACCTTC
TRBJ2-2 . TRBV7-2 TRBD2 CASSLGLAANTGELFF TGTGCCAGCAGCCTAGGACTAGCGGCGAACACCGGGGAGCTGTTTTTT
TRBJ1-2 . TRBV28 . CASSLGVGYGYTF TGTGCCAGCAGTTTGGGGGTGGGGTATGGCTACACCTTC
TRBJ2-1 . TRBV9 TRBD1 CASSVVGQGAINEQFF TGTGCCAGCAGCGTAGTGGGACAGGGGGCGATAAATGAGCAGTTCTTC
TRBJ2-4 few TRBV7-9 . CAAGLVDVNIQYF TGTGCCGCGGGCCTCGTAGATGTGAACATTCAGTACTTC
TRBJ2-7 . TRBV7-8 TRBD2 CASSRGLAGGNEQYF TGTGCCAGCAGCCGGGGACTAGCGGGAGGTAACGAGCAGTACTTC
TRBJ1-1 few TRBV11-3 . CASSLTEVTEAFF TGTGCCAGCAGCTTAACCGAGGTCACTGAAGCTTTCTTT
TRBJ2-3 once TRBV18 . CASSPLLDTQYF TGTGCCAGCTCACCCCTTTTGGATACGCAGTATTTT
TRBJ1-4 . TRBV5-1 TRBD1 CASSGGQAPNEKLFF TGCGCCAGCAGCGGGGGACAGGCACCTAATGAAAAACTGTTTTTT
TRBJ1-1 once TRBV19 . CASSIKGDTEAFF TGTGCCAGTAGTATCAAAGGGGACACTGAAGCTTTCTTT
TRBJ2-7 . TRBV7-6 TRBD2 CASSRLAGGPYEQYF TGTGCCAGCAGCCGCCTAGCGGGAGGGCCCTACGAGCAGTACTTC
TRBJ1-5 . TRBV5-1 . CASRDGTEGNQPQHF TGCGCCAGCAGGGACGGGACTGAAGGCAATCAGCCCCAGCATTTT
TRBJ2-6 . TRBV13 TRBD1 CASSFRTGSGANVLTF TGTGCCAGCAGCTTCCGGACAGGGTCTGGGGCCAACGTCCTGACTTTC
TRBJ2-7 . TRBV11-3 TRBD2 CASSFGGGREQYF TGTGCCAGCAGCTTCGGGGGAGGGCGGGAGCAGTACTTC
TRBJ1-4 . TRBV28 . CASSSGDDSWNEKLFF TGTGCCAGCAGTTCTGGGGATGACAGCTGGAATGAAAAACTGTTTTTT
TRBJ2-5 . TRBV2 . CASGEYQETQYF TGTGCCAGCGGGGAATACCAAGAGACCCAGTACTTC
TRBJ2-7 many TRBV29-1 TRBD2 CSVVFGGDHEQYF TGCAGCGTTGTCTTCGGGGGGGACCACGAGCAGTACTTC
TRBJ2-3 . TRBV4-1 . CASSQMDLGLSTDTQYF TGCGCCAGCAGCCAAATGGATTTGGGTTTGAGCACAGATACGCAGTATTTT
TRBJ2-4 . TRBV23-1 TRBD2 CASSPTSGSDKNIQYF TGCGCCAGCAGTCCGACTAGCGGGAGCGACAAAAACATTCAGTACTTC
TRBJ2-7 . TRBV4-2 TRBD2 CASSLRSGQISYEQYF TGTGCCAGCAGCCTCCGTAGCGGGCAGATCTCCTACGAGCAGTACTTC
TRBJ2-3 . TRBV28 . CASRATGTNTQYF TGTGCCAGCAGAGCGACCGGCACGAATACGCAGTATTTT
TRBJ1-2 many TRBV19 TRBD1 CASSPGTGFGYTF TGTGCCAGTAGTCCCGGGACAGGGTTTGGCTACACCTTC
TRBJ2-1 . TRBV2 TRBD2 CASRTSGMGGNEQFF TGTGCCAGCAGGACTAGCGGGATGGGGGGCAATGAGCAGTTCTTC
TRBJ2-5 few TRBV27 TRBD1 CASSSPGGSETQYF TGTGCCAGCAGTTCGCCAGGGGGCTCAGAGACCCAGTACTTC
TRBJ2-3 . TRBV21-1 . CASISRRTDTQYF TGTGCCAGCATTAGTAGGCGCACAGATACGCAGTATTTT
TRBJ2-7 . TRBV5-1 TRBD1 CASSQPGQGTYEQYF TGCGCCAGCAGCCAACCGGGACAGGGCACCTACGAGCAGTACTTC
TRBJ1-3 few TRBV11-2 . CGSGGTGNTIYF TGTGGCTCGGGGGGCACAGGAAACACCATATATTTT
TRBJ2-5 . TRBV13 TRBD1 CASSGRTGVRGETQYF TGTGCCAGCAGCGGACGGACAGGGGTTCGCGGAGAGACCCAGTACTTC
TRBJ2-2 few TRBV25-1 . CASSESLPGFLNTGELFF TGTGCCAGCAGTGAATCCCTGCCGGGATTCCTGAACACCGGGGAGCTGTTTTTT
TRBJ1-4 . TRBV21-1 . CASSNEGGRGEKLFF TGTGCCAGCAGCAACGAAGGAGGGAGAGGCGAAAAACTGTTTTTT